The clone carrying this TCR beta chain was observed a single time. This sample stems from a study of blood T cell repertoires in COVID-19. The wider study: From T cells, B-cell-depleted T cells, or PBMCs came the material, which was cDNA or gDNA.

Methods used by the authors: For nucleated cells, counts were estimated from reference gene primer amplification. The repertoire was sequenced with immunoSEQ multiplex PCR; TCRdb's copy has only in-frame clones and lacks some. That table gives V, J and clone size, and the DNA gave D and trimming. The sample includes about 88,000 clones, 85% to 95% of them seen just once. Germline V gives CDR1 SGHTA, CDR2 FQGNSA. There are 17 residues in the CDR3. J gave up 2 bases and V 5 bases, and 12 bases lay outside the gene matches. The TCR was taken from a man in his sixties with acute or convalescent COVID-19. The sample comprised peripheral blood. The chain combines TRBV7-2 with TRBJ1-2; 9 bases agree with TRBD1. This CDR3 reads CASSPSTGGGRNYGYTF. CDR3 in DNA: TGTGCCAGCAGCCCCTCGACAGGGGGGGGAAGAAACTATGGCTACACCTTC. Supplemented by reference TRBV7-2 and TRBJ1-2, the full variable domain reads GAGVSQSPSNKVTEKGKDVELRCDPISGHTALYWYRQSLGQGLEFLIYFQGNSAPDKSGLPSDRFSAERTGGSVSTLTIQRTQQEDSAVYLCASSPSTGGGRNYGYTFGSGTRLTVV.